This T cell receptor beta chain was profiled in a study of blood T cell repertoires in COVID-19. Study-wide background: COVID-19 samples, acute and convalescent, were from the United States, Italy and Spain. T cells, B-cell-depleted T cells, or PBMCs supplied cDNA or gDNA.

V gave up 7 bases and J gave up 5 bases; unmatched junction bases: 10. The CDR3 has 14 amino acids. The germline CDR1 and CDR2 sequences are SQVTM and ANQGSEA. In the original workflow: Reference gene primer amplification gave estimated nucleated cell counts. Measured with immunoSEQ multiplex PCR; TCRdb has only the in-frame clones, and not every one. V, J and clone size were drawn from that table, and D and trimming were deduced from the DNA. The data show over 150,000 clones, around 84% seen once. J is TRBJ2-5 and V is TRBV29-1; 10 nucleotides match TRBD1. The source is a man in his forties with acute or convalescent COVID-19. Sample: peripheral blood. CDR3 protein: CSGVASGQGETQYF. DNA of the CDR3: TGCAGCGGGGTAGCCTCGGGACAGGGGGAGACCCAGTACTTC. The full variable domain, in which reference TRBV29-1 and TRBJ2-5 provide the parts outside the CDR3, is SAVISQKPSRDICQRGTSLTIQCQVDSQVTMMFWYRQQPGQSLTLIATANQGSEATYESGFVIDKFPISRPNLTFSTLTVSNMSPEDSSIYLCSGVASGQGETQYFGPGTRLLVL.